This TCR beta chain is drawn from a study of HIV-infected children after antiretroviral therapy interruption. As for the study in general: For the interruption arm, samples span week 0 through about 3 years after study end.

Trimming removed 6 bases from V and 3 bases from J, with 13 bases in between. There are 14 residues in the CDR3. The germline CDR1 and CDR2 sequences are MNHNY and SVGAGI (reference sequence). Specified treatment: PENTA 11 planned treatment interruption arm or continuous ART arm. This clonotype was counted between two and nine times. A 3' RACE protocol on RNA, with unique molecular identifiers, produced the TCR library. TCRdb itself ran the 3' RACE reads through MiXCR, one entry per CDR3 protein. The sample contains about 89,000 distinct CDR3 sequences, around 6.9% of which appear only once. This TCR derives from a pool of human donors with HIV. Sequences were derived from CD45RA+ CD4+ T cells from PBMCs, pooled from several time points, sampled from a donor given antiretroviral therapy, either interrupted or continuous. The subset was: naive CD4+ CD45RA+ CD45RO- T cells. V is TRBV6-6 and J is TRBJ2-3, with a tentative D call TRBD1 (6 bases). Here the CDR3 reads CASSRRDITDTQYF. DNA of the CDR3: TGTGCCAGCAGCCGCCGGGACATAACAGATACGCAGTATTTT.